This entry describes one T cell receptor (beta chain). Germline values: CDR1 SEHNR, CDR2 FQNEAQ (reference sequence). The V gene lost 5 bases and the J gene lost 3 bases, with 10 bases spanning the gap. The CDR3 has 14 residues. Relapse was seen in all patients after autologous stem cell transplantation, and brentuximab vedotin exposure was variable. This sample was taken from a study of PD-1 blockade in classical Hodgkin lymphoma. Profiled with immunoSEQ multiplex PCR; TCRdb holds only in-frame clones, not every one. Of about 98,000 clones detected, over 85% appear once; the ten largest clones hold roughly 3%.

The chain uses TRBV7-9 and TRBJ2-2; D unclear. The source was peripheral blood mononuclear cells (PBMCs), collected at baseline. The clonotype comes from a human donor with classical Hodgkin lymphoma. The CDR3 here is CASSPGLDTGELFF. In nucleotides, the CDR3 is TGTGCCAGCAGCCCGGGCCTCGACACCGGGGAGCTGTTTTTT.